Following are 5 T cell receptor beta chains from one sample sequenced in a study of blood T cell repertoires in COVID-19. This table comes from immunoSEQ multiplex PCR, and its TCRdb copy is limited to in-frame clones, with some not included. The sample shows roughly 160,000 clones, roughly 90% of them seen only once. What was sequenced was peripheral blood. The origin of the receptors is a man aged 45-60 years with acute or convalescent COVID-19.

The chain recombines TRBV19 with TRBJ1-2; TRBD1 aligns across 10 bases. V trimming: 8 bases; J trimming: 4 bases; junction bases outside the gene matches: 10. CDR1 and CDR2 (germline): LNHDA, SQIVND (reference sequence). There are 15 residues in the CDR3. CDR3: CASSRRDRGVYGYTF. The CDR3 nucleotides read TGTGCCAGTTCCCGCCGGGACAGGGGAGTCTATGGCTACACCTTC.

The chain links TRBV6-4 to TRBJ2-2; 11 nucleotides agree with TRBD2. Germline CDR1 and CDR2: MRHNA and SNTAGT. Losses at the gene ends were 6 bases for V and 4 bases for J; bases not matched to a gene: 19. The CDR3 is 20 residues long. The CDR3 coding sequence is TGTGCCAGCAGCCTAAAACCCCTCATTAGCGGGGGGGTTGGCACCGGGGAGCTGTTTTTT. This translates into CASSLKPLISGGVGTGELFF.

The CDR3 region is CASSLGPGNYGYTF. The DNA for the CDR3 is TGTGCCAGCAGCCTCGGCCCAGGGAACTATGGCTACACCTTC. The rearrangement joins TRBV7-9 to TRBJ1-2, with TRBD1 as a possible D gene (5 bases). CDR3 size: 14 residues. Germline V lookup: CDR1 SEHNR, CDR2 FQNEAQ (reference sequence). The germline V and J ends were trimmed by 5 bases and 2 bases, with 12 bases remaining between them.

V and J are TRBV20-1 and TRBJ2-1, with D perhaps matching TRBD2 (6 bases). Between the trimmed V and J ends, which lost 3 bases and 8 bases, there was a span of 17 bases. The germline gives CDR1 DFQATT, CDR2 SNEGSKA (reference sequence). CDR3 size: 14 residues. The CDR3 protein is CSASPPGVWDEQFF. The CDR3 DNA reads as TGCAGTGCTAGTCCCCCGGGGGTCTGGGATGAGCAGTTCTTC.

The chain carries TRBV5-1 and TRBJ1-3; perhaps TRBD1 as D (6 bases). Trimming stripped 5 bases from V and 16 bases from J, with 34 bases between. CDR1 is SGHRS and CDR2 is YFSETQ in the germline V gene. The CDR3 extends over 17 amino acids. The CDR3 DNA is TGCGCCAGCAGGCCCACGGCCCCCTCTAGAGGACAGCCCTTTTATTATTTT. This translates into CASRPTAPSRGQPFYYF.